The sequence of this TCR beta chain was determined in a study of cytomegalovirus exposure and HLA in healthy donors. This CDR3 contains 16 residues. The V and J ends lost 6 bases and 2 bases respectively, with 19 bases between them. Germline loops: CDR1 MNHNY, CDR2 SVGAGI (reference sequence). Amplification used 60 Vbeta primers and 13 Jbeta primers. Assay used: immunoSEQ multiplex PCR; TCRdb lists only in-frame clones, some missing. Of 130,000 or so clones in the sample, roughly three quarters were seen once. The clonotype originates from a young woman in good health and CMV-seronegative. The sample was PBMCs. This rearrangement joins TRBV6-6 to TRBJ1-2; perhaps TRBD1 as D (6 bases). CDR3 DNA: TGTGCCAGCAGACCAACAGGGTTTATTAGGAACTATGGCTACACCTTC. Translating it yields CASRPTGFIRNYGYTF.